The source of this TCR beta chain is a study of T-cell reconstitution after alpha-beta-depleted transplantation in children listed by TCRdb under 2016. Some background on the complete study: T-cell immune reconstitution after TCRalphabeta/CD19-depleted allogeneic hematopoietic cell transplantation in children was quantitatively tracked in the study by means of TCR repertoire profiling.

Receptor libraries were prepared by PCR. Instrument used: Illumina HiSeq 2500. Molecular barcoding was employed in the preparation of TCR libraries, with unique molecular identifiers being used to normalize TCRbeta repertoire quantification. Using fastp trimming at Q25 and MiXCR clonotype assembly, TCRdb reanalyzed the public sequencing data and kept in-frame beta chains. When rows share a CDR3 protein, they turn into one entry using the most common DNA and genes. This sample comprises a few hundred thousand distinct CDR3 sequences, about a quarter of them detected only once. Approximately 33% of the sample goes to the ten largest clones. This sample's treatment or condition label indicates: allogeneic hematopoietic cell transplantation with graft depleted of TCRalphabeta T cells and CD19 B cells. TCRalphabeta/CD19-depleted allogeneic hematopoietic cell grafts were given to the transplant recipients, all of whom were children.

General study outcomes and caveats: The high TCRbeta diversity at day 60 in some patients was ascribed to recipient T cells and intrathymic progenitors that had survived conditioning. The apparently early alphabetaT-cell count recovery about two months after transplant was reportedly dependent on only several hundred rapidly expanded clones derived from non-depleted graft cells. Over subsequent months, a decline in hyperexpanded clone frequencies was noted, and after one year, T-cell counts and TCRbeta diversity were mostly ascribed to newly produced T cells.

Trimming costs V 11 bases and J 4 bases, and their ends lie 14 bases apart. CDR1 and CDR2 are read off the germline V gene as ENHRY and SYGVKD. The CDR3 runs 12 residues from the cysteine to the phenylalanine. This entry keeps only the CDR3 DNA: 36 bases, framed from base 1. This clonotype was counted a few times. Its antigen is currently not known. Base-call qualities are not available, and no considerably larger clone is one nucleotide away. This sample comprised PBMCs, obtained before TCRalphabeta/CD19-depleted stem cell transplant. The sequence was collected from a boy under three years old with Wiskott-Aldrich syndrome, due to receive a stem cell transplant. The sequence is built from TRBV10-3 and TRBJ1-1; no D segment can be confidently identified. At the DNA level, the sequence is TGTGCCGCCGGACCGGCGGGCACTGAAGCTTTCTTT. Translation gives CAAGPAGTEAFF.